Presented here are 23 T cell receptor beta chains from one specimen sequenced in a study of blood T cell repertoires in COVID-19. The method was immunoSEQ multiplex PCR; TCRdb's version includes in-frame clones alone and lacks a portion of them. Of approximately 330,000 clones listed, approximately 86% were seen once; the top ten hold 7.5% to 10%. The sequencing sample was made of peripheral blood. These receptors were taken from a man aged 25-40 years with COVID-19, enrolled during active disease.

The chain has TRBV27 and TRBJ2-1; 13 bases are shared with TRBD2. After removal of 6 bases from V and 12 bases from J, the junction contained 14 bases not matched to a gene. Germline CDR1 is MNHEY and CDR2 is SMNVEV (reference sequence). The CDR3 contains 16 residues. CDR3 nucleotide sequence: TGTGCCAGCAGACGAGCGACTCGGACTAGCGGGAGTTGGCAGTTCTTC. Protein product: CASRRATRTSGSWQFF.

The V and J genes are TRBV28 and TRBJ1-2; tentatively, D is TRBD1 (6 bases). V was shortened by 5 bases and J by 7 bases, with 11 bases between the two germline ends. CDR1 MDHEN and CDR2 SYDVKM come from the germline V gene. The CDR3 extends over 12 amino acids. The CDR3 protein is CASSPGVGGYTF. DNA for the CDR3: TGTGCCAGCAGTCCAGGGGTGGGTGGCTACACCTTC.

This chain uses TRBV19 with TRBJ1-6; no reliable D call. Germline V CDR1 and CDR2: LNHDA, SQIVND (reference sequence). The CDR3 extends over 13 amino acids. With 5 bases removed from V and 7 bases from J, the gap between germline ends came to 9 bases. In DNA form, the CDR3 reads TGTGCCAGTAGTCGCGGCCCAAATTCACCCCTCCACTTT. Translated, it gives CASSRGPNSPLHF.

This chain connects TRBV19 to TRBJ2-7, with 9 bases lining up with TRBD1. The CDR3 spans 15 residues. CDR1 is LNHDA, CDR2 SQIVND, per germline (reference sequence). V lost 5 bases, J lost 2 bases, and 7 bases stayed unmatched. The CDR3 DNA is TGTGCCAGTAGTGACGGGACAGGGTTTACCTACGAGCAGTACTTC. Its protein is CASSDGTGFTYEQYF.

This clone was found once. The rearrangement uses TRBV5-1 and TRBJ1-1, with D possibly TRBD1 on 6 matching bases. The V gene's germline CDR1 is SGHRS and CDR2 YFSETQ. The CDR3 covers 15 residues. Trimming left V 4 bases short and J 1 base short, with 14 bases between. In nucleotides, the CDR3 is TGCGCCAGCAGCCAAGACGGGGGGCGGAACACTGAAGCTTTCTTT. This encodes CASSQDGGRNTEAFF.

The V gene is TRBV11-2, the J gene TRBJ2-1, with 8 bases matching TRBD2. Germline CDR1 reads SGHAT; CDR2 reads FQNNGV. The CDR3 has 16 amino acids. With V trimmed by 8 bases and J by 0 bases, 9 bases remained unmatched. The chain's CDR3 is CASYGGGLSSYNEQFF. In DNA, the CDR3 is TGTGCCAGCTATGGCGGGGGGTTAAGCTCCTACAATGAGCAGTTCTTC. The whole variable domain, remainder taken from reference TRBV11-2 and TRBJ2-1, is EAGVAQSPRYKIIEKRQSVAFWCNPISGHATLYWYQQILGQGPKLLIQFQNNGVVDDSQLPKDRFSAERLKGVDSTLKIQPAKLEDSAVYLCASYGGGLSSYNEQFFGPGTRLTVL.

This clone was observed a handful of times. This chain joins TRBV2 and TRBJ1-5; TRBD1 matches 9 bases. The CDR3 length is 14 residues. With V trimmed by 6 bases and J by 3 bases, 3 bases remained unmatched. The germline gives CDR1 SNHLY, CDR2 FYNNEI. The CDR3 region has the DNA TGTGCCAGCAGCGGGACAGGGACCAATCAGCCCCAGCATTTT. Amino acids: CASSGTGTNQPQHF.

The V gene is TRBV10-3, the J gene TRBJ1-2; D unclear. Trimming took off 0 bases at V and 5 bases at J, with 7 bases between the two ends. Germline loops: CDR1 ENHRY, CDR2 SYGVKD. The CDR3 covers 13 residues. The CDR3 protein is CAISESLQYGYTF. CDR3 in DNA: TGTGCCATCAGTGAGTCGCTTCAGTATGGCTACACCTTC.

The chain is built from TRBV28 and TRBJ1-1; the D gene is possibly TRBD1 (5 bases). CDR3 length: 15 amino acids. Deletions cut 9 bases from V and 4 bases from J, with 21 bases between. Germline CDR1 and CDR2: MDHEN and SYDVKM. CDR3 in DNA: TGTGCCAGTTCTTCCGCAGGGCCTCTGCTCACTGAAGCTTTCTTT. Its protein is CASSSAGPLLTEAFF.

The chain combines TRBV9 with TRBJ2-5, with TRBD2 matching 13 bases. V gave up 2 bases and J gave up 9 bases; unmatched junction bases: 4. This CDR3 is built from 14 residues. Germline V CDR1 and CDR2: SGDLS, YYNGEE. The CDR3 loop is CASSVTSGGYSQYF. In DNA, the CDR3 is TGTGCCAGCAGCGTGACTAGCGGGGGGTATTCCCAGTACTTC.

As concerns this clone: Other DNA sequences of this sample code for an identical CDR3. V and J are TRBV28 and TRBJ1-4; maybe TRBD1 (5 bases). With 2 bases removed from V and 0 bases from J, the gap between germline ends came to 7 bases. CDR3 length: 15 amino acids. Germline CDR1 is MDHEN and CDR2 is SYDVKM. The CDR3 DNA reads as TGTGCCAGCAGTTTACAGGGTGCAACTAATGAAAAACTGTTTTTT. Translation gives CASSLQGATNEKLFF.

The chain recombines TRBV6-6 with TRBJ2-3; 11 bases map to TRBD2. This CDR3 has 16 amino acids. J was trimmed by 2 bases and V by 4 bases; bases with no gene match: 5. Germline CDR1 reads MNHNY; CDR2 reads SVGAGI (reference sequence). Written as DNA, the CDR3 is TGTGCCAGCAGTTTAGTTAGCGGGGGGGCCACAGATACGCAGTATTTT. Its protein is CASSLVSGGATDTQYF.

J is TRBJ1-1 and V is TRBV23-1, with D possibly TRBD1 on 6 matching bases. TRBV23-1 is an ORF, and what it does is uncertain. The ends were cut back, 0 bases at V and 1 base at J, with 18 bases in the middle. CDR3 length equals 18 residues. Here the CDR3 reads CASSQSAGRGGGNTEAFF. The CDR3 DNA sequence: TGCGCCAGCAGTCAATCGGCGGGCAGGGGAGGGGGGAACACTGAAGCTTTCTTT.

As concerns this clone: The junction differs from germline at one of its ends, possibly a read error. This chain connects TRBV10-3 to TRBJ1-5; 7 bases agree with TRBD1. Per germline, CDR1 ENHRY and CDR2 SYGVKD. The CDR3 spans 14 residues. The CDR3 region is CAISGGGRNQPQHF. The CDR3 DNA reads TGTGCCATTAGTGGAGGGGGCCGAAATCAGCCCCAGCATTTT.

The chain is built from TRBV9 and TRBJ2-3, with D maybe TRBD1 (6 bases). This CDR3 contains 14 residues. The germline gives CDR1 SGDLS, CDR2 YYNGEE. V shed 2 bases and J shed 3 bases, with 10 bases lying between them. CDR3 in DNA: TGTGCCAGCAGCGTCACAGGGCGGACAGATACGCAGTATTTT. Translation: CASSVTGRTDTQYF.

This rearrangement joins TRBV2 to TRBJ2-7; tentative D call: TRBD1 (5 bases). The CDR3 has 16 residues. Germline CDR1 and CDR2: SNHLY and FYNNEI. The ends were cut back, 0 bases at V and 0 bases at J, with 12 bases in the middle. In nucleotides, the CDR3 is TGTGCCAGCAGTGAAGCGGGGCCGGAGAGCTCCTACGAGCAGTACTTC. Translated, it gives CASSEAGPESSYEQYF.

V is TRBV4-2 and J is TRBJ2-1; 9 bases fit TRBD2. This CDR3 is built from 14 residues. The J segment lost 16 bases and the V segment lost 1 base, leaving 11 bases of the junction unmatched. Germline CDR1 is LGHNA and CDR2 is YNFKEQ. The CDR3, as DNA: TGTGCCAGCAGCCAAGGGATGGCGGGAGGGCGATATTTCTTC. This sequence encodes CASSQGMAGGRYFF.

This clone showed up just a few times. CDR3 DNA: TGTGCCACCAGTGATTCGGGACAGGGCACAGATACGCAGTATTTT. Translating it yields CATSDSGQGTDTQYF. The chain recombines TRBV24-1 with TRBJ2-3, with 8 positions matching TRBD1. V gave up 2 bases and J gave up 1 base; unmatched junction bases: 1. The CDR3 covers 15 residues. Germline V gives CDR1 KGHDR, CDR2 SFDVKD.

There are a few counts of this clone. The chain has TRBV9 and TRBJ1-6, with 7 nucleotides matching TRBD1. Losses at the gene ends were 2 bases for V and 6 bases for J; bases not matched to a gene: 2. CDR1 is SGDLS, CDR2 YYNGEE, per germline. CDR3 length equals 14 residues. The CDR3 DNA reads TGTGCCAGCAGCGTCCGGGACAGTAATTCACCCCTCCACTTT. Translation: CASSVRDSNSPLHF. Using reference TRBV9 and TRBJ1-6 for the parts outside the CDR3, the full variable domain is DSGVTQTPKHLITATGQRVTLRCSPRSGDLSVYWYQQSLDQGLQFLIQYYNGEERAKGNILERFSAQQFPDLHSELNLSSLELGDSALYFCASSVRDSNSPLHFGNGTRLTVT.

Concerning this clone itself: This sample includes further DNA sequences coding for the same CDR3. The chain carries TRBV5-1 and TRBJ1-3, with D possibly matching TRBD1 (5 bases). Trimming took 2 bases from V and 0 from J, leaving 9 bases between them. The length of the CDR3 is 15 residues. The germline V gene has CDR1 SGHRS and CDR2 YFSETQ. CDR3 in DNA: TGCGCCAGCAGCTTCCAGGGTCTCTCTGGAAACACCATATATTTT. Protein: CASSFQGLSGNTIYF.

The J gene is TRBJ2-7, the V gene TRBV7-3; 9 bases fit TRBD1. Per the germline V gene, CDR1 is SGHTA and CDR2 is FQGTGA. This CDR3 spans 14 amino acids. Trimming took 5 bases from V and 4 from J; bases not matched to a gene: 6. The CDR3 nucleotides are TGTGCCAGCAGCCCTGGACAGGGGAGGTACGAGCAGTACTTC. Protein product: CASSPGQGRYEQYF.

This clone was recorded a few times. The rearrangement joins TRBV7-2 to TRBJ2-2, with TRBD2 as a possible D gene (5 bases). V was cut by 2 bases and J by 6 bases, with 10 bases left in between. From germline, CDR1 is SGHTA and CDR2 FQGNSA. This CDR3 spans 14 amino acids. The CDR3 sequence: CASSLKLGAGELFF. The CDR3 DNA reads TGTGCCAGCAGCTTAAAACTCGGGGCCGGGGAGCTGTTTTTT.

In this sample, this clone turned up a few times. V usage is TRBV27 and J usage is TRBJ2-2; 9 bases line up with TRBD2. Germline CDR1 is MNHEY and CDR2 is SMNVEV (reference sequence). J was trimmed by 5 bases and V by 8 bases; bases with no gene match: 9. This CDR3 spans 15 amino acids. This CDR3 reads CASGLAGDGTGELFF. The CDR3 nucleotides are TGTGCCAGCGGGTTAGCGGGAGATGGGACCGGGGAGCTGTTTTTT.